Reported below is one T cell receptor (beta chain). Methods used by the authors: The authors estimated nucleated cell counts from reference gene primer amplification. Assay used: immunoSEQ multiplex PCR; TCRdb lists only in-frame clones, some missing. V and J calls and clone size are those listed in that table; D and trimming were worked out from the DNA. The sample lists roughly 130,000 clones, roughly 84% occurring once. This sample was taken from a study of blood T cell repertoires in COVID-19. Overall study: Acute-phase and convalescent COVID-19 samples originated in the United States, Italy and Spain. PBMCs, B-cell-depleted T cells, or T cells provided the cDNA or gDNA that made up the material.

V was shortened by 5 bases and J by 1 base, with 15 bases between the two germline ends. Germline CDR1 and CDR2: MNHEY and SMNVEV (reference sequence). CDR3 length: 15 amino acids. V gene TRBV27 combines with J gene TRBJ2-7; the D is unclear. The sequence came from a young woman who had recovered from COVID-19. Sample: peripheral blood. Here the CDR3 reads CASSPFSVLSYEQYF. The CDR3 DNA sequence: TGTGCCAGCAGTCCTTTCAGCGTCTTATCCTACGAGCAGTACTTC.